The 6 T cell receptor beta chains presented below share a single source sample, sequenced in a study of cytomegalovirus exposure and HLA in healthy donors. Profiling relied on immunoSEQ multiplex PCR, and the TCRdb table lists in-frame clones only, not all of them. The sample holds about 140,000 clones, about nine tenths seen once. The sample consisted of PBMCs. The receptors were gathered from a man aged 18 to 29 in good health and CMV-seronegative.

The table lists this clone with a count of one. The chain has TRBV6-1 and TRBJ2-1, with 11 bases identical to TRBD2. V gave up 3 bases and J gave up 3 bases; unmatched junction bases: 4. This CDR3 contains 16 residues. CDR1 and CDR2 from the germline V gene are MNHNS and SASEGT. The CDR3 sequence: CASSDWTSGYYNEQFF. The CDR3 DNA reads TGTGCCAGCAGTGATTGGACTAGCGGGTACTACAATGAGCAGTTCTTC.

CDR3: CAISESGGSGYNEQFF. CDR3 DNA: TGTGCCATCAGTGAGTCGGGCGGGAGTGGCTACAATGAGCAGTTCTTC. The genes are TRBV10-3 and TRBJ2-1, with 7 bases that match TRBD2. The V segment lost 0 bases and the J segment 3 bases; nucleotides outside the gene matches: 5. Germline assignment: CDR1 ENHRY and CDR2 SYGVKD. This CDR3 region has 16 residues.

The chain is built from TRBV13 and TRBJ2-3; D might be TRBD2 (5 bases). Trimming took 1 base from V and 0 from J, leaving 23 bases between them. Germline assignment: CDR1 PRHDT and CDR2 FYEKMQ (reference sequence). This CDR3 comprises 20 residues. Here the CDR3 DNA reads TGTGCCAGCAGCTTAGTGGTGAGGGTTTTGGAGACCAAGAGCACAGATACGCAGTATTTT. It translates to CASSLVVRVLETKSTDTQYF.

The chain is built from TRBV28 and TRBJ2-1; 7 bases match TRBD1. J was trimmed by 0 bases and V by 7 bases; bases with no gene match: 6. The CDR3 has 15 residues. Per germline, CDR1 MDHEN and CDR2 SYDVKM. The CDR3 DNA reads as TGTGCCAGCACCTGGGACAGTAGCTCCTACAATGAGCAGTTCTTC. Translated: CASTWDSSSYNEQFF.

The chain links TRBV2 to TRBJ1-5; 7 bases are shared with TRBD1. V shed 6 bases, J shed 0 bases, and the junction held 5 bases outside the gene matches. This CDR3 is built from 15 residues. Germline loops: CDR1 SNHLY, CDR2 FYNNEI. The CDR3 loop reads CASSQQGTSNQPQHF. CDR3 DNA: TGTGCCAGCAGCCAACAGGGGACTAGCAATCAGCCCCAGCATTTT.

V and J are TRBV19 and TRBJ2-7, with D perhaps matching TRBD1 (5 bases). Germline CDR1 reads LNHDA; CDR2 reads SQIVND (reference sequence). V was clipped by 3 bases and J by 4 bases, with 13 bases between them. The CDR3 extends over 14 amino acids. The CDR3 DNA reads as TGTGCCAGTAGTATTGCTCCAGGGTCATACGAGCAGTACTTC. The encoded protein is CASSIAPGSYEQYF.